A selection of T cell receptor beta chains follows, all from one sample in a study of T cell repertoires in cytomegalovirus infection. TCRdb reanalysed the reads using MiXCR and keeps one entry per CDR3 protein. The profile covers around 490,000 distinct CDR3 sequences, with 26% appearing a single time and less than 15% taken by the ten largest. The sample consisted of PBMCs. These receptor sequences come from a human donor in good health (CMV status not recorded). Some clones in this sample may be carry-over from other donors' samples. Both conserved end residues are part of each CDR3. The D gene is left open where the match is weak. Size is omitted from some rows. Given values are once, few, many or a class for expanded clones.

v_call	d_call	j_call	cdr3_length	clone_size	cdr3_aa	cdr3_nt
TRBV24-1	.	TRBJ2-6	16	once	CATSDRDRAGANVLTF	TGTGCCACCAGTGACCGTGACCGGGCTGGGGCCAACGTCCTGACTTTC
TRBV24-1	.	TRBJ2-2	15	few	CATRKGDLNTGELFF	TGTGCCACCAGGAAGGGGGACCTGAACACCGGGGAGCTGTTTTTT
TRBV7-9	.	TRBJ2-1	12	few	CASSLAGVDQFF	TGTGCCAGCAGCTTAGCGGGAGTCGATCAGTTCTTC
TRBV6-5	TRBD1	TRBJ2-6	16	few	CASGTGAFSGANVLTF	TGTGCCAGCGGGACAGGTGCCTTCTCTGGGGCCAACGTCCTGACTTTC
TRBV6-5	.	TRBJ1-1	16	.	CASRAPDSPMNTEAFF	TGTGCCAGCAGGGCTCCGGACAGCCCGATGAACACTGAAGCTTTCTTT
TRBV24-1	.	TRBJ2-3	18	.	CATSASTRTGSYTDTQYF	TGTGCCACCAGTGCCTCGACCCGGACGGGAAGTTACACAGATACGCAGTATTTT
TRBV25-1	.	TRBJ1-6	14	few	CASTQGPYNSPLHF	TGTGCCAGCACGCAGGGACCCTATAATTCACCCCTCCACTTT
TRBV12-3/TRBV12-4	.	TRBJ2-5	15	.	CASSFMGAYQETQYF	TGTGCCAGCAGTTTCATGGGAGCCTATCAAGAGACCCAGTACTTC
TRBV6-8	.	TRBJ1-2	13	.	CASRSREYYGYTF	TGTGCCAGCAGAAGCAGGGAGTACTATGGCTACACCTTC
TRBV6-5	.	TRBJ2-1	14	few	CASSPTANYNEQFF	TGTGCCAGCAGTCCAACAGCCAACTACAATGAGCAGTTCTTC
TRBV6-6	TRBD1	TRBJ2-5	13	few	CASSHTGGETQYF	TGTGCCAGCAGTCATACAGGGGGAGAGACCCAGTACTTC
TRBV25-1	.	TRBJ1-6	14	few	CASSDRLTNSPLHF	TGTGCCAGCAGCGACAGGTTGACTAATTCACCCCTCCACTTT
TRBV11-3	.	TRBJ2-1	14	.	CASTTGGSVDEQFF	TGTGCCAGCACCACCGGCGGGTCCGTGGATGAGCAGTTCTTC
TRBV12-3/TRBV12-4	.	TRBJ1-6	13	.	CASRRGSGSPLHF	TGTGCCAGCAGACGGGGGAGCGGTTCACCCCTCCACTTT